These 32 T cell receptor beta chains were sequenced from one sample in a study of Tregs in tolerant kidney transplant recipients. Using immunoSEQ multiplex PCR, the repertoire was profiled, and TCRdb retains in-frame clones only, with some absent. The listing records approximately 15,000 clones. Recipients received nonmyeloablative bone marrow transplants from related graft donors, with transient mixed chimerism. Sequencing used CD8+ T cells from blood (PBMCs), obtained 6 months after the transplant. These receptors all come from a human patient who received a combined kidney and bone marrow transplant. Some T cells may possibly be graft donor cells.

By frequency, this clone is large. The read terminates 3 residues ahead of where the CDR3 ends, so the germline J gene completes it. The chain carries TRBV14 and TRBJ1-4; the match to TRBD1 covers 10 bases. CDR1 and CDR2 from the germline V gene are SGHDN and FVKESK. The CDR3 has 16 residues. Losses at the gene ends were 0 bases for V and 3 bases for J; bases not matched to a gene: 1. CDR3 sequence: CASSQDGTGANEKLFF. Incomplete CDR3 DNA: TGTGCCAGCAGCCAAGATGGGACAGGGGCTAATGAAAAA.

The CDR3 loop is CASSPAAGGAPTDTYTF. The sequenced part of the CDR3 DNA is TGTGCCAGCAGCCCAGCCGCGGGGGGGGCCCCCACAGATACC. The rearrangement uses TRBV7-7 and TRBJ1-2; maybe TRBD1 (6 bases). The observed sequence ends 3 residues before the CDR3 terminus, with the missing tail filled in from the germline J gene. Germline CDR1 and CDR2: SSHAT and FNYEAQ (reference sequence). This CDR3 has 17 amino acids.

Worth noting for this clone: The CDR3 extends 3 residues past the end of the read, so its final part is completed from the germline J gene. The rearrangement links TRBV11-2 to TRBJ1-6; 7 nucleotides match TRBD1. J lost 10 bases, V lost 1 base, and 7 bases had no gene match. Germline loops: CDR1 SGHAT, CDR2 FQNNGV. CDR3 length equals 15 residues. The CDR3 reads CASSLGAAGGSPLHF. Incomplete CDR3 DNA: TGTGCCAGCAGCTTAGGAGCGGCAGGGGGATCACCC. The whole variable domain, filled in from reference TRBV11-2 and TRBJ1-6, reads EAGVAQSPRYKIIEKRQSVAFWCNPISGHATLYWYQQILGQGPKLLIQFQNNGVVDDSQLPKDRFSAERLKGVDSTLKIQPAKLEDSAVYLCASSLGAAGGSPLHFGNGTRLTVT.

CDR3 protein: CAIAGMGTQYF. The part of the CDR3 DNA that was read is TGTGCCATCGCAGGGATGGGTACG. The chain couples TRBV2 to TRBJ2-3; D might be TRBD1 (5 bases). The read terminates 3 residues before the CDR3 end, so the remaining end is supplied by the germline J gene. CDR1 SNHLY and CDR2 FYNNEI come from the germline V gene. With 10 bases removed from V and 8 bases from J, the gap between germline ends came to 13 bases. The length of the CDR3 is 11 residues.

A word on this clone: The sequenced fragment ends 3 residues before the CDR3 boundary, so the rest is inferred from the germline J gene. The chain couples TRBV19 to TRBJ1-2; 8 bases are shared with TRBD1. This CDR3 contains 14 residues. In germline, CDR1 is LNHDA, CDR2 SQIVND (reference sequence). The CDR3 region is CASSIRGQGIGYTF. The sequenced part of the CDR3 DNA is TGTGCCAGTAGTATTCGAGGACAGGGTATCGGC.

Incomplete CDR3 DNA: TGTGCCAGCAACACCGGGGGGACG. Its translation: CASNTGGT. The complete CDR3 sequence is CASNTGGTQYF. This chain joins TRBV7-2 and TRBJ2-3, with 7 positions matching TRBD2. The CDR3 is cut off 3 residues early in the read; its end comes from the germline J gene. The CDR3 contains 11 residues. Germline CDR1 and CDR2: SGHTA and FQGNSA.

About this clone: From the germline J gene comes the end of the CDR3, since the read stops 3 residues before it. The J gene is TRBJ2-3, the V gene TRBV9, with TRBD2 as a possible D gene (6 bases). The CDR3 has 15 amino acids. CDR1 is SGDLS and CDR2 is YYNGEE in the germline V gene. V lost 6 bases and J lost 0, with 14 bases in between. Partial CDR3 DNA: TGTGCCAGCACGATAGCGGACCTCAGCACAGATACG. It specifies CASTIADLSTDT. The full CDR3 sequence reads CASTIADLSTDTQYF. Based on the CDR3 plus reference TRBV9 and TRBJ2-3, the full variable domain is DSGVTQTPKHLITATGQRVTLRCSPRSGDLSVYWYQQSLDQGLQFLIQYYNGEERAKGNILERFSAQQFPDLHSELNLSSLELGDSALYFCASTIADLSTDTQYFGPGTRLTVL.

Note on this clone: The CDR3 end is not reached by the read, which stops 3 residues before it; the germline J gene fills it in. The V and J genes are TRBV7-2 and TRBJ2-3, with 12 nucleotides matching TRBD2. Germline V gene sequence: CDR1 SGHTA, CDR2 FQGNSA. There are 15 residues in the CDR3. The part of the CDR3 DNA that was read is TGTGCCAGCAGCCCAGGGACTAGCGGGCAAGAGACG. Translating it yields CASSPGTSGQET. The entire CDR3 protein is CASSPGTSGQETQYF.

A word on this clone: The read ends 3 residues shy of where the CDR3 ends; the end is completed using the germline J gene. V is TRBV18 and J is TRBJ1-5; 7 bases line up with TRBD1. From germline, CDR1 is KGHSH and CDR2 LQKENI. The CDR3 covers 18 residues. The CDR3 DNA, read in part, is TGTGCCAGCTCACCCCCTTCAAGGACAGGTACTAGCACAGATCCC. Translating gives CASSPPSRTGTSTDP. The whole CDR3 sequence reads CASSPPSRTGTSTDPQHF.

About this clone itself: From the germline J gene comes the end of the CDR3, since the read stops 3 residues before it. The chain is built from TRBV11-2 and TRBJ2-3; no clear D gene. The germline V gene has CDR1 SGHAT and CDR2 FQNNGV. Deletions cut 5 bases from V and 1 base from J, with 7 bases between. The CDR3 loop spans 13 amino acids. CDR3: CASSPPGTDTQYF. Incomplete CDR3 DNA: TGTGCCAGCAGCCCTCCCGGCACAGATACG. Together with reference TRBV11-2 and TRBJ2-3, the CDR3 gives the full variable domain: EAGVAQSPRYKIIEKRQSVAFWCNPISGHATLYWYQQILGQGPKLLIQFQNNGVVDDSQLPKDRFSAERLKGVDSTLKIQPAKLEDSAVYLCASSPPGTDTQYFGPGTRLTVL.

Comment on this clone: With the read ending 3 residues before the CDR3 end, the germline J gene is used to fill in that end. The chain couples TRBV7-8 to TRBJ1-2; 11 bases match TRBD1. Germline CDR1 SGHVS, CDR2 FQNEAQ. This CDR3 is built from 17 residues. With 1 base clipped from V and 3 bases from J, the junction kept 7 bases outside the gene matches. The CDR3 spells CASSLGGGTGGYYGYTF. Partial CDR3 DNA: TGTGCCAGCAGCTTAGGAGGGGGGACAGGGGGATACTATGGC.

Worth noting for this clone: Read sequence stops 3 residues before the CDR3 end, and the germline J gene provides the missing end. The chain joins TRBV5-1 to TRBJ2-2; TRBD1 aligns across 7 bases. Germline CDR1 is SGHRS and CDR2 is YFSETQ. The CDR3 loop spans 16 amino acids. V shed 0 bases, J shed 4 bases, and the junction held 6 bases outside the gene matches. CDR3 amino acids: CASSLGPGQSTGELFF. Partial CDR3 DNA: TGCGCCAGCAGCTTGGGGCCGGGACAGTCCACCGGGGAG.

Points on this clone: The read falls 3 residues short of the CDR3 end, and the missing part is taken from the germline J gene. This chain connects TRBV27 to TRBJ2-7; D gene unclear. The CDR3 extends over 14 amino acids. Per the germline V gene, CDR1 is MNHEY and CDR2 is SMNVEV (reference sequence). With 5 bases removed from V and 1 base from J, the gap between germline ends came to 12 bases. The sequenced part of the CDR3 DNA is TGTGCCAGCAGTCCTTCACTACTTTCCTACGAG. This sequence encodes CASSPSLLSYE. The CDR3, in full, reads CASSPSLLSYEQYF.

With regard to this clone: The observed sequence ends 3 residues before the CDR3 terminus, with the missing tail filled in from the germline J gene. This chain connects TRBV10-3 to TRBJ2-1; 8 nucleotides align to TRBD1. This CDR3 region has 17 residues. Germline V lookup: CDR1 ENHRY, CDR2 SYGVKD. V shed 3 bases and J 3 bases; nucleotides not matched to a gene: 10. The CDR3 here is CAISETTPQGVYNEQFF. Partial CDR3 DNA: TGTGCCATCAGTGAAACGACCCCACAGGGGGTCTACAATGAG.

The CDR3 loop reads CASSLLAGGTGELFF. The CDR3 bases that were read are TGTGCCAGCAGCTTATTAGCGGGGGGTACCGGGGAG. The chain links TRBV7-6 to TRBJ2-2; 10 bases line up with TRBD2. The read terminates 3 residues before the CDR3 end, so the remaining end is supplied by the germline J gene. CDR3 length: 15 residues. With 2 bases clipped from V and 5 bases from J, the junction kept 2 bases outside the gene matches. Germline lookup yields CDR1 SGHVS and CDR2 FNYEAQ.

Remarks on this clone: The CDR3 is cut off 3 residues early in the read; its end comes from the germline J gene. The rearrangement joins TRBV6-1 to TRBJ2-2; 9 nucleotides match TRBD1. The CDR3 sequence is 16 residues long. With 4 bases clipped from V and 3 bases from J, the junction kept 6 bases outside the gene matches. CDR1 is MNHNS, CDR2 SASEGT, per germline. The CDR3 is CASSVVGQGDTGELFF. The sequenced part of the CDR3 DNA is TGTGCCAGCAGTGTAGTGGGACAGGGAGACACCGGGGAG.

About this clone: The read terminates 3 residues before the CDR3 end, so the remaining end is supplied by the germline J gene. The gene calls are TRBV2 and TRBJ2-4; weak D call: TRBD2 (6 bases). Germline V gene sequence: CDR1 SNHLY, CDR2 FYNNEI. The CDR3 spans 12 residues. This CDR3 reads CASGRGLYGQYF. The CDR3 bases that were read are TGTGCCAGCGGTCGGGGGTTATATGGT. Supplemented by reference TRBV2 and TRBJ2-4, the full variable domain reads EPEVTQTPSHQVTQMGQEVILRCVPISNHLYFYWYRQILGQKVEFLVSFYNNEISEKSEIFDDQFSVERPDGSNFTLKIRSTKLEDSAMYFCASGRGLYGQYFGAGTRLSVL.

With regard to this clone: The identical CDR3 is also encoded by other nucleotide sequences in the sample. The CDR3 bases that were read are TGTGCCATCGGATTGGACCAGGGGGGCACTGAA. Protein product: CAIGLDQGGTE. The entire CDR3 protein is CAIGLDQGGTEAFF. The chain joins TRBV10-3 to TRBJ1-1; 7 nucleotides match TRBD1. From the germline J gene comes the end of the CDR3, since the read stops 3 residues before it. The CDR3 loop spans 14 amino acids. Germline V gives CDR1 ENHRY, CDR2 SYGVKD. The J segment lost 4 bases and the V segment lost 8 bases, leaving 10 bases of the junction unmatched.

To note about this clone: The sequence runs out 3 residues before the end of the CDR3; the remainder is reconstructed from the germline J gene. The V call is TRBV5-6, the J call TRBJ2-7; D gene ambiguous. The ends were cut back, 3 bases at V and 3 bases at J, with 10 bases in the middle. Per the germline V gene, CDR1 is SGHDT and CDR2 is YYEEEE. CDR3 length: 13 residues. The sequenced part of the CDR3 DNA is TGTGCCAGCAGCTCGCGACATTTCTACGAG. As protein: CASSSRHFYE. From start to end, the CDR3 is CASSSRHFYEQYF.

Comment on this clone: The read terminates 3 residues ahead of where the CDR3 ends, so the germline J gene completes it. The rearrangement joins TRBV29-1 to TRBJ2-5, with a possible D match to TRBD1 (5 bases). The CDR3 is 14 amino acids. The germline V and J ends were trimmed by 3 bases and 0 bases, with 11 bases remaining between them. The germline gives CDR1 SQVTM, CDR2 ANQGSEA. The CDR3 DNA, read in part, is TGCAGCGTTGACGCAGGGCCGTACCAAGAGACC. It codes for CSVDAGPYQET. The CDR3, in full, reads CSVDAGPYQETQYF.

Points on this clone: The read ends 3 residues shy of where the CDR3 ends; the end is completed using the germline J gene. This chain connects TRBV5-1 to TRBJ2-7; 9 nucleotides match TRBD1. J lost 2 bases, V lost 4 bases, and 4 bases had no gene match. This CDR3 region has 14 residues. From germline, CDR1 is SGHRS and CDR2 YFSETQ. Incomplete CDR3 DNA: TGCGCCAGCAGCCCTGGGACAGGGACCTACGAG. Protein sequence: CASSPGTGTYE. The full CDR3 protein reads CASSPGTGTYEQYF.

Details on this clone: The CDR3 end lies 3 residues beyond the end of the read and is filled in from the germline J gene. This chain uses TRBV7-2 with TRBJ2-2; D is possibly TRBD1 (6 bases). The CDR3 is made up of 15 amino acids. Germline CDR1 reads SGHTA; CDR2 reads FQGNSA. The covered CDR3 bases are TGTGCCAGCAGCAGGGGGAACTCCCTTAATGAAAAG. This codes for CASSRGNSLNEK. The whole CDR3 protein reads CASSRGNSLNEKLFF.

A word on this clone: Read sequence stops 3 residues before the CDR3 end, and the germline J gene provides the missing end. This rearrangement joins TRBV7-6 to TRBJ2-3; 7 positions agree with TRBD1. The germline gives CDR1 SGHVS, CDR2 FNYEAQ. CDR3 length: 16 amino acids. CDR3 residues: CASSLGPGQFNQPQYF. Partial CDR3 DNA: TGTGCCAGCAGCTTAGGGCCGGGACAGTTCAATCAGCCG.

Regarding this clone: Read sequence stops 3 residues before the CDR3 end, and the germline J gene provides the missing end. V is TRBV19 and J is TRBJ2-1, with 12 nucleotides matching TRBD2. With 6 bases clipped from V and 7 bases from J, the junction kept 7 bases outside the gene matches. The CDR3 consists of 15 residues. Germline loops: CDR1 LNHDA, CDR2 SQIVND (reference sequence). The DNA read from the CDR3 is TGTGCCAGTAGCCTGACTAGCGGGAGTTTTAATGAG. Protein sequence: CASSLTSGSFNE. The whole CDR3 sequence reads CASSLTSGSFNEQFF.

About this clone: Read coverage stops 3 residues before the CDR3 terminus; the germline J gene supplies the remainder. The rearrangement uses TRBV7-7 and TRBJ2-7, with 10 bases aligning to TRBD1. V lost 1 base to trimming and J lost 6 bases; unmatched junction nucleotides: 0. The CDR3 has 13 amino acids. Germline loops: CDR1 SSHAT, CDR2 FNYEAQ (reference sequence). The CDR3 protein is CASSLGTGGEQYF. CDR3 bases read: TGTGCCAGCAGCTTAGGGACAGGGGGCGAG.

As for this clone: Read coverage stops 3 residues before the CDR3 terminus; the germline J gene supplies the remainder. The chain is built from TRBV7-7 and TRBJ2-5, with D possibly TRBD2 on 6 matching bases. Germline CDR1 and CDR2: SSHAT and FNYEAQ (reference sequence). The CDR3 extends over 14 amino acids. V gave up 3 bases and J gave up 2 bases, with 10 bases separating them. Partial CDR3 DNA: TGTGCCAGCAGCTTCGGCGGGAATCAAGAGACC. It encodes CASSFGGNQET. The whole CDR3 sequence reads CASSFGGNQETQYF. Filled out from reference TRBV7-7 and TRBJ2-5, the complete variable domain reads GAGVSQSPRYKVTKRGQDVTLRCDPISSHATLYWYQQALGQGPEFLTYFNYEAQPDKSGLPSDRFSAERPEGSISTLTIQRTEQRDSAMYRCASSFGGNQETQYFGPGTRLLVL.

A remark on this clone: The read ends 3 residues shy of where the CDR3 ends; the end is completed using the germline J gene. V gene TRBV29-1 combines with J gene TRBJ2-7; 8 nucleotides match TRBD2. Trimming removed 5 bases from V and 2 bases from J; junction bases left unmatched: 14. Germline lookup yields CDR1 SQVTM and CDR2 ANQGSEA. This CDR3 contains 16 residues. The DNA read from the CDR3 is TGCAGCGTTTGGTCAACAGGGACGGGAGGGCCCTACGAG. This sequence encodes CSVWSTGTGGPYE. The CDR3 reads in full as CSVWSTGTGGPYEQYF.

For this clone: From the germline J gene comes the end of the CDR3, since the read stops 3 residues before it. The J gene is TRBJ1-4, the V gene TRBV7-9; 8 nucleotides line up with TRBD1. The CDR3 has 14 residues. Germline lookup yields CDR1 SEHNR and CDR2 FQNEAQ (reference sequence). CDR3 loop: CASSSRGPNSPLFF. CDR3 DNA (partial): TGTGCCAGCAGCTCCAGGGGGCCGAATTCACCA. The whole variable domain, remainder taken from reference TRBV7-9 and TRBJ1-4, is DTGVSQNPRHKITKRGQNVTFRCDPISEHNRLYWYRQTLGQGPEFLTYFQNEAQLEKSRLLSDRFSAERPKGSFSTLEIQRTEQGDSAMYLCASSSRGPNSPLFFGSGTQLSVL.

About this clone: Sequencing ends 3 residues short of the CDR3 end; the germline J gene provides the rest. The V gene is TRBV11-1, the J gene TRBJ2-7; 7 bases are shared with TRBD2. Germline V lookup: CDR1 SGHAT, CDR2 FQDESV (reference sequence). The CDR3 loop spans 14 amino acids. Unmatched junction bases numbered 5, after V lost 4 bases and J lost 2 bases. CDR3 DNA (partial): TGTGCCAGCAGCTCCGGGCGGGGGACCTACGAG. This encodes CASSSGRGTYE. The whole CDR3 region reads CASSSGRGTYEQYF.

On this clone itself: The read ends 3 residues early relative to the CDR3; the germline J gene fills the gap. V and J are TRBV7-2 and TRBJ2-7; D might be TRBD2 (6 bases). This CDR3 has 14 amino acids. Germline CDR1 and CDR2: SGHTA and FQGNSA. Between the trimmed V and J ends, which lost 7 bases and 2 bases, there was a span of 15 bases. The CDR3 loop is CASTTGGFPYEQYF. CDR3 DNA (partial): TGTGCCAGCACCACCGGGGGTTTCCCCTACGAG.

Notes on this clone: Read coverage stops 3 residues before the CDR3 terminus; the germline J gene supplies the remainder. The rearrangement joins TRBV6-2 or TRBV6-3 to TRBJ2-7; maybe TRBD1 (7 bases). This CDR3 has 15 amino acids. The V gene lost 6 bases and the J gene lost 4 bases, with 19 bases spanning the gap. CDR1 MNHEY and CDR2 SVGEGT come from the germline V gene. CDR3 bases read: TGTGCCAGCAGCCTCCGGGACAGCGGGTTTTACGAG. Translation gives CASSLRDSGFYE. The full CDR3 is CASSLRDSGFYEQYF.

About this clone: Sequencing ends 3 residues short of the CDR3 end; the germline J gene provides the rest. The chain couples TRBV29-1 to TRBJ2-7, with 7 bases fitting TRBD2. The ends lost 0 bases at V and 2 bases at J; junction bases unmatched: 10. Germline V lookup: CDR1 SQVTM, CDR2 ANQGSEA. The length of the CDR3 is 16 residues. CDR3 bases read: TGCAGCGTTGAAGACCCGGGGGGATGGGGCCCCTACGAG. This codes for CSVEDPGGWGPYE. The full CDR3 protein reads CSVEDPGGWGPYEQYF.